This T cell receptor (beta chain) was recorded in a study of control samples from healthy donors and cancer patients. Looked up from germline, CDR1 is WNHNN and CDR2 is SYGVQD (reference sequence). Trimming removed 5 bases from V and 2 bases from J, with 8 bases in between. The CDR3 loop spans 13 amino acids. Clones were sequenced by immunoSEQ multiplex PCR, and TCRdb holds only the in-frame ones, with some missing. The sample lists 150,000 to 200,000 clones, roughly 94% occurring once. The chain joins TRBV10-1 to TRBJ2-3, with a possible D match to TRBD1 (6 bases). This TCR was sampled from a woman aged 18-29 years in good health. The source material was blood. In nucleotides, the CDR3 is TGCGCCAGCAGTCGGACAGTCACAGATACGCAGTATTTT. Protein: CASSRTVTDTQYF.